The next 2 T cell receptor beta chains were all read from a single sample in a study of cytomegalovirus exposure and HLA in healthy donors. The PCR contained 60 Vbeta and 13 Jbeta primers. Using immunoSEQ multiplex PCR, the repertoire was profiled, and TCRdb retains in-frame clones only, with some absent. The table has over 50,000 clones, around 62% seen once. The specimen was PBMCs. Receptors originate from a man aged 40-49 years in good health and CMV-seropositive.

The chain uses TRBV5-1 and TRBJ2-7, with 9 bases identical to TRBD2. The V and J ends lost 0 bases and 6 bases, in that order; junction bases with no gene match: 4. This CDR3 has 14 amino acids. Germline V gene data show CDR1 as SGHRS and CDR2 as YFSETQ. The CDR3 nucleotides read TGCGCCAGCAGCTTGGAGCGGGGGGTAGGCGAGCAGTACTTC. Its protein product is CASSLERGVGEQYF.

The rearrangement joins TRBV7-2 to TRBJ1-5; tentatively, D is TRBD1 (5 bases). V lost 5 bases and J 0 bases, leaving 11 bases between the germline ends. This CDR3 spans 15 amino acids. Looked up from germline, CDR1 is SGHTA and CDR2 is FQGNSA. The CDR3 loop is CASSKRGGSNQPQHF. The CDR3 DNA reads as TGTGCCAGCAGCAAGCGGGGGGGTAGCAATCAGCCCCAGCATTTT. Based on the CDR3 plus reference TRBV7-2 and TRBJ1-5, the full variable domain is GAGVSQSPSNKVTEKGKDVELRCDPISGHTALYWYRQSLGQGLEFLIYFQGNSAPDKSGLPSDRFSAERTGGSVSTLTIQRTQQEDSAVYLCASSKRGGSNQPQHFGDGTRLSIL.